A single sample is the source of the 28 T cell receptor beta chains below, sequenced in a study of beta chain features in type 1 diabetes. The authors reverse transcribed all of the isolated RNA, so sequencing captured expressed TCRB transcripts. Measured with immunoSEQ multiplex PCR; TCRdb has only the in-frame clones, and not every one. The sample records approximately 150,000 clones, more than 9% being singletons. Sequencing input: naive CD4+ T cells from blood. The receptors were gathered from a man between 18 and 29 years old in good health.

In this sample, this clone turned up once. CDR3 region: CASSQHTKDTQYF. Written as DNA, the CDR3 is TGCGCCAGCAGCCAGCATACTAAGGATACGCAGTATTTT. The J gene is TRBJ2-3, the V gene TRBV4-3; D gene unclear. V lost 3 bases and J lost 6, with 10 bases in between. Per germline, CDR1 LGHNA and CDR2 YSLEER. This CDR3 contains 13 residues.

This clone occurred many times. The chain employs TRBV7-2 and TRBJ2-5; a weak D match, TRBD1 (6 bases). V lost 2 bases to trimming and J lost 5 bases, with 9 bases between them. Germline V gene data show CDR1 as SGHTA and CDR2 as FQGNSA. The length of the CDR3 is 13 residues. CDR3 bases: TGTGCCAGCAGCTTACAGGGGACGGAGACCCAGTACTTC. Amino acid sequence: CASSLQGTETQYF.

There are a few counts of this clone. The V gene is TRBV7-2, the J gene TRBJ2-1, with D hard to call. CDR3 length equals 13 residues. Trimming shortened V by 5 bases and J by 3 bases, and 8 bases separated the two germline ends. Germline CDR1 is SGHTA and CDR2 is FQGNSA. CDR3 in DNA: TGTGCCAGCAGCCTACTATTCTACAATGAGCAGTTCTTC. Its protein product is CASSLLFYNEQFF.

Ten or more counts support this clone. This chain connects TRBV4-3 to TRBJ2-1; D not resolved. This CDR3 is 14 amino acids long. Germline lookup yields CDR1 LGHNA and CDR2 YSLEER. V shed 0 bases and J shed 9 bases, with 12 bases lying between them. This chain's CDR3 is CASSQEAPRGEQFF. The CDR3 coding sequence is TGCGCCAGCAGCCAAGAAGCTCCCCGTGGTGAGCAGTTCTTC.

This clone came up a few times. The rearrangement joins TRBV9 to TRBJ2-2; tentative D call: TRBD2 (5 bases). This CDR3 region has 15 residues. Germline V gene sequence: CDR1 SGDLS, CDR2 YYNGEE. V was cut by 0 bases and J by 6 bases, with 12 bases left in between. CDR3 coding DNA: TGTGCCAGCAGCGTAGCTTGGGCTAGCCCCGGGGAGCTGTTTTTT. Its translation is CASSVAWASPGELFF.

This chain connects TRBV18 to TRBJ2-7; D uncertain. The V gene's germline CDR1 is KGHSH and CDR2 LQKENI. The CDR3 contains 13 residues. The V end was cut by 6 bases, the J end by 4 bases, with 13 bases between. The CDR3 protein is CASSSDTGYEQYF. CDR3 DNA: TGTGCCAGCTCGTCAGACACCGGATACGAGCAGTACTTC.

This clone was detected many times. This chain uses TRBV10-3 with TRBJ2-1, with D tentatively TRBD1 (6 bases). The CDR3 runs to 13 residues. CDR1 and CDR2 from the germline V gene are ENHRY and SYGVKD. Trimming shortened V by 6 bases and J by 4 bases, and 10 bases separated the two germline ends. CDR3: CAIREDRYNEQFF. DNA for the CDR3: TGTGCCATCAGAGAGGACAGATACAATGAGCAGTTCTTC.

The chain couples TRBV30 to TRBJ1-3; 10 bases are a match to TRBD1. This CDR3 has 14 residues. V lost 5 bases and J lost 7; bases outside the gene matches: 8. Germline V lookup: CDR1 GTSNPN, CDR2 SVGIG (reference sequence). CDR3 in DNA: TGTGCCTGGGGGGACAGGGGAATAGGGAACACCATATATTTT. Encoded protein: CAWGDRGIGNTIYF.

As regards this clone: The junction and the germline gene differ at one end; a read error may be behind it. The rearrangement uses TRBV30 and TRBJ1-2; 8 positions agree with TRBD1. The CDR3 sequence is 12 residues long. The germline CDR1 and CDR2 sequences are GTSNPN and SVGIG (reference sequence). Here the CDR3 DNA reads TGTGCCTGGAGTTTTAGACAGGGGCCCATAGTCTTC. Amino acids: CAWSFRQGPIVF.

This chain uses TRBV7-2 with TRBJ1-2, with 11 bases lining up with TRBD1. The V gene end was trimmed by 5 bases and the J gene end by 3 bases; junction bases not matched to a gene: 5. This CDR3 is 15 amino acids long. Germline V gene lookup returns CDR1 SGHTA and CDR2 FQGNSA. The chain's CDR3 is CASSQGQGAYYGYTF. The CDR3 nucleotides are TGTGCCAGCAGCCAAGGACAGGGGGCTTACTATGGCTACACCTTC.

CDR3 nucleotides: TGTGCCAGCAGCGGCCGATATGGACAGGCAACTATCCAAGAGACCCAGTACTTC. This sequence encodes CASSGRYGQATIQETQYF. The chain carries TRBV11-2 and TRBJ2-5; TRBD1 matches at 7 bases. Germline assignment: CDR1 SGHAT and CDR2 FQNNGV. The CDR3 has 18 residues. The ends lost 5 bases at V and 1 base at J; junction bases unmatched: 16.

The DNA of the CDR3 is TGCGCCAGCAGTGGGGACAAGGGGTCCCTGAGCACCGGGGAGCTGTTTTTT. It yields the protein CASSGDKGSLSTGELFF. The chain is built from TRBV10-1 and TRBJ2-2, with D perhaps TRBD1 (6 bases). Germline-derived CDR1 and CDR2 are WNHNN and SYGVQD (reference sequence). The CDR3 extends over 17 amino acids. Trimming shortened V by 4 bases and J by 4 bases, and 19 bases separated the two germline ends.

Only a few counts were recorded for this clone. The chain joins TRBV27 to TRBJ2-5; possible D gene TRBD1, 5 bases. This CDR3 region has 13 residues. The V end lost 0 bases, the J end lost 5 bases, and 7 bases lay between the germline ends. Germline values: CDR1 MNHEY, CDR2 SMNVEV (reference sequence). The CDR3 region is CASSLSRAETQYF. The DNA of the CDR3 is TGTGCCAGCAGTTTATCCAGGGCGGAGACCCAGTACTTC.

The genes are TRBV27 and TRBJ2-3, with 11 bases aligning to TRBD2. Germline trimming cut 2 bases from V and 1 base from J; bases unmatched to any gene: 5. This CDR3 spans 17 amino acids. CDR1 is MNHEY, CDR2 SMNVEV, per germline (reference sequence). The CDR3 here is CASSLRLAGGRTDTQYF. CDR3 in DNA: TGTGCCAGCAGTTTACGGCTAGCGGGGGGCCGCACAGATACGCAGTATTTT.

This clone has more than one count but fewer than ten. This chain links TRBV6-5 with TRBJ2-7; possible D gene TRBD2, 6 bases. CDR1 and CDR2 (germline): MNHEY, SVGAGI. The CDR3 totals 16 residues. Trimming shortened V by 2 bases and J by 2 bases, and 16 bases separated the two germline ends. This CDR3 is CASSYRGSSVTYEQYF. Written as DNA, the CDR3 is TGTGCCAGCAGTTACCGCGGATCTAGCGTTACCTACGAGCAGTACTTC.

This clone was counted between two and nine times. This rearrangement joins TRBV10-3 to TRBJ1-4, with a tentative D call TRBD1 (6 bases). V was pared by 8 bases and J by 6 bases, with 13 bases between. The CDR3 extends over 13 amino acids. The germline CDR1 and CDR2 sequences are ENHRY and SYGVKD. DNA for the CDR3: TGTGCCATCGGCGGGGGGCTTGATGAAAAACTGTTTTTT. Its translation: CAIGGGLDEKLFF.

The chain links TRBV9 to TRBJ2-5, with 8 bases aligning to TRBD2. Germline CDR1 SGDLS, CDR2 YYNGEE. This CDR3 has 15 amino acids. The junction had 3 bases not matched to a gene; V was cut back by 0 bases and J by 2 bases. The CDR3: CASSVAGGLQETQYF. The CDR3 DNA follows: TGTGCCAGCAGCGTAGCGGGGGGGCTGCAAGAGACCCAGTACTTC. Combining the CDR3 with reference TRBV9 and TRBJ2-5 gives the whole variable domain DSGVTQTPKHLITATGQRVTLRCSPRSGDLSVYWYQQSLDQGLQFLIQYYNGEERAKGNILERFSAQQFPDLHSELNLSSLELGDSALYFCASSVAGGLQETQYFGPGTRLLVL.

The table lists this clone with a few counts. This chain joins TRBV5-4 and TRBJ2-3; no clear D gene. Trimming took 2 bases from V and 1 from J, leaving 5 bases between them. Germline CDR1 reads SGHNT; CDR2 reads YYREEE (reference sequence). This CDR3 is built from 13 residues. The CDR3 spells CASSFGGTDTQYF. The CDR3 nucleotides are TGTGCCAGCAGCTTCGGTGGCACAGATACGCAGTATTTT.

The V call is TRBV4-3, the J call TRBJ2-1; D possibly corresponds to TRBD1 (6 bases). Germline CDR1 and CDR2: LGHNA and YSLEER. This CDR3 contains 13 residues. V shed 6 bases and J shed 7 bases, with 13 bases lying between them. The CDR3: CASRKTGRNEQFF. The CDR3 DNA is TGCGCCAGCAGAAAGACAGGTCGGAATGAGCAGTTCTTC.

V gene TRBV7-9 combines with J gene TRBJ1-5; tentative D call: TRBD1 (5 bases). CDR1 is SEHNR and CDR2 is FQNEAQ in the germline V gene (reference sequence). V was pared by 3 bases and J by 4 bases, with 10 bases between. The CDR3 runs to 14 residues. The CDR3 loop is CASSFGTRNQPQHF. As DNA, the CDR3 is TGTGCCAGCAGCTTTGGGACTCGGAATCAGCCCCAGCATTTT. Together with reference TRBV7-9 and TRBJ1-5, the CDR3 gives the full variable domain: DTGVSQNPRHKITKRGQNVTFRCDPISEHNRLYWYRQTLGQGPEFLTYFQNEAQLEKSRLLSDRFSAERPKGSFSTLEIQRTEQGDSAMYLCASSFGTRNQPQHFGDGTRLSIL.

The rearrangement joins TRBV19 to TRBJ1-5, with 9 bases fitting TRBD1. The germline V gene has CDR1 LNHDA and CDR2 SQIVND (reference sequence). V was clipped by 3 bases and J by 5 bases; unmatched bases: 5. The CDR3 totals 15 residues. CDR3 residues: CASSMATGGYQPQHF. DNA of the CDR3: TGTGCCAGTAGTATGGCGACAGGGGGTTATCAGCCCCAGCATTTT.

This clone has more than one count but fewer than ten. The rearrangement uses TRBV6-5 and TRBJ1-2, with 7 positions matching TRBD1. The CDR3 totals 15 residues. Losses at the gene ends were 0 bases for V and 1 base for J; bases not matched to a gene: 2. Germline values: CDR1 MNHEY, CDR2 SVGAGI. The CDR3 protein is CASSYSTGSNYGYTF. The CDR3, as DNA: TGTGCCAGCAGTTACTCGACAGGGAGTAACTATGGCTACACCTTC.

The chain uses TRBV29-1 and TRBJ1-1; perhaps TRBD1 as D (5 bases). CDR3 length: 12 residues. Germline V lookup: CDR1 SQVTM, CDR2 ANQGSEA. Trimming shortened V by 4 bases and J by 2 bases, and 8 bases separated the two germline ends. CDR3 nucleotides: TGCAGCGTTGTCGGGGGAAACACTGAAGCTTTCTTT. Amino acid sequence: CSVVGGNTEAFF.

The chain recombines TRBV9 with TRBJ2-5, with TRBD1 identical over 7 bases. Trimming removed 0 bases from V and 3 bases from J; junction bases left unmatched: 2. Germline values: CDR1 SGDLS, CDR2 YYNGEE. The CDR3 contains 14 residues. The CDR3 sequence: CASSVVGTEETQYF. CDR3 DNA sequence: TGTGCCAGCAGCGTAGTTGGGACAGAAGAGACCCAGTACTTC. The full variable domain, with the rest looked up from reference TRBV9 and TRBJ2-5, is DSGVTQTPKHLITATGQRVTLRCSPRSGDLSVYWYQQSLDQGLQFLIQYYNGEERAKGNILERFSAQQFPDLHSELNLSSLELGDSALYFCASSVVGTEETQYFGPGTRLLVL.

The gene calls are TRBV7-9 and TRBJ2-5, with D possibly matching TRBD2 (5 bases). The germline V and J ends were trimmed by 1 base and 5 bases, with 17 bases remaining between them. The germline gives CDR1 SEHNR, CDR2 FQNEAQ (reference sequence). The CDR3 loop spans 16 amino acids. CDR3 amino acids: CASSLGDQPPGETQYF. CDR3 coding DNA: TGTGCCAGCAGCTTAGGAGACCAGCCGCCGGGGGAGACCCAGTACTTC.

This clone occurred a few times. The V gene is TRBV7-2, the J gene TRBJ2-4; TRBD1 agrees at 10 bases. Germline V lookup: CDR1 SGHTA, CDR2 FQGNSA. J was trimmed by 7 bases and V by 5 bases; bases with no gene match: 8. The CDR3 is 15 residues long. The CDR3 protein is CASSPRDRGLNIQYF. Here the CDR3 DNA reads TGTGCCAGCAGCCCCCGGGACAGGGGACTCAACATTCAGTACTTC. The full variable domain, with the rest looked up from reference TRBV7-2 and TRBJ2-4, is GAGVSQSPSNKVTEKGKDVELRCDPISGHTALYWYRQSLGQGLEFLIYFQGNSAPDKSGLPSDRFSAERTGGSVSTLTIQRTQQEDSAVYLCASSPRDRGLNIQYFGAGTRLSVL.

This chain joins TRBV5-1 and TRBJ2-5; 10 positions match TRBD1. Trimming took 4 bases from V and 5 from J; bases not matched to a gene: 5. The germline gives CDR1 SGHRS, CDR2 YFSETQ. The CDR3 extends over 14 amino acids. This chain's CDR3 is CASSSGQGEETQYF. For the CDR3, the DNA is TGCGCCAGCAGCAGCGGACAGGGGGAGGAGACCCAGTACTTC.

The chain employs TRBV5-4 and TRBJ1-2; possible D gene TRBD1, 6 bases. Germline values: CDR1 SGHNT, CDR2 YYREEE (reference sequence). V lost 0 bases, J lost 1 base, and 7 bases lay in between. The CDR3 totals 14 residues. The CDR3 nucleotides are TGTGCCAGCAGCTTGGCAGGGGTTAACTATGGCTACACCTTC. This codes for CASSLAGVNYGYTF.